Below, 26 T cell receptor beta chains from the same sample are listed, as sequenced in a study of OX40 agonist ivuxolimab in advanced cancers. Library preparation used the immunoSEQ multiplex PCR assay. TCRdb carries this immuneACCESS record with in-frame sequences only. Its versions omit some clonotypes, under half of them owing to an unresolved V gene in the studies checked, with the rest unexplained. Recorded for this sample are about 76,000 clones; less than 90% of them occurred a single time. The leading ten clones occupy about 3% of the sample. Source: CD4+ or CD8+ T cells sorted from blood, taken in a trial of the OX40 agonist ivuxolimab. These TCRs come from an adult with an advanced solid tumor such as melanoma, head and neck, liver or kidney cancer.

The genes are TRBV5-4 and TRBJ2-5, with 14 nucleotides matching TRBD2. Germline V CDR1 and CDR2: SGHNT, YYREEE (reference sequence). This CDR3 comprises 17 residues. The V gene end was trimmed by 0 bases and the J gene end by 5 bases; junction bases not matched to a gene: 6. This CDR3 is CASSLDGLAGGSETQYF. In nucleotides, the CDR3 is TGTGCCAGCAGCTTGGATGGACTAGCGGGAGGTTCGGAGACCCAGTACTTC. Together with reference TRBV5-4 and TRBJ2-5, the CDR3 gives the full variable domain: ETGVTQSPTHLIKTRGQQVTLRCSSQSGHNTVSWYQQALGQGPQFIFQYYREEENGRGNFPPRFSGLQFPNYSSELNVNALELDDSALYLCASSLDGLAGGSETQYFGPGTRLLVL.

The chain carries TRBV29-1 and TRBJ2-1; no clear D. Germline V CDR1 and CDR2: SQVTM, ANQGSEA. The CDR3 extends over 13 amino acids. Trimming pared 6 bases from V and 2 bases from J, leaving 11 bases between. The CDR3 here is CSVATTTYNEQFF. The CDR3 coding sequence is TGCAGCGTCGCCACTACAACCTACAATGAGCAGTTCTTC.

The chain recombines TRBV4-2 with TRBJ2-5; tentatively, D is TRBD1 or TRBD2 (5 bases each). The end of the DNA is better explained by TRBJ2-7, so the J call may be wrong. CDR1 and CDR2 from the germline V gene are LGHNA and YNFKEQ. The CDR3 loop spans 12 amino acids. The CDR3 DNA sequence: TGTGCCAGCAGCCACGAGAGGGGCGAGCAGTACTTC. Its translation: CASSHERGEQYF.

The chain links TRBV27 to TRBJ1-4, with TRBD1 matching over 7 bases. This CDR3 contains 18 residues. Germline V CDR1 and CDR2: MNHEY, SMNVEV (reference sequence). Trimming at V came to 5 bases and at J to 4 bases, leaving 16 bases not matched to a gene. This CDR3 reads CASSLTPSNRGLNEKLFF. CDR3 sequence (DNA): TGTGCCAGCAGTCTAACCCCGTCAAACAGGGGCCTTAATGAAAAACTGTTTTTT.

The chain combines TRBV6-1 with TRBJ2-1; 7 nucleotides match TRBD2. This CDR3 spans 13 amino acids. Germline V lookup: CDR1 MNHNS, CDR2 SASEGT. The DNA for the CDR3 is TGTGCGTTGCGGGAGCGGTCCTACAATGAGCAGTTCTTC. As protein: CALRERSYNEQFF.

The chain recombines TRBV27 with TRBJ1-6; D gene unclear. V lost 3 bases and J lost 4, with 16 bases in between. CDR1 and CDR2 from the germline V gene are MNHEY and SMNVEV (reference sequence). The CDR3 runs 17 residues. The CDR3 loop is CASSLRPIRGYNSPLHF. The DNA of the CDR3 is TGTGCCAGCAGTTTGCGCCCGATCCGAGGGTATAATTCACCCCTCCACTTT.

J is TRBJ1-3 and V is TRBV6-6; D uncertain. In germline, CDR1 is MNHNY, CDR2 SVGAGI (reference sequence). V lost 2 bases, J lost 3 bases, and 5 bases lay in between. There are 13 residues in the CDR3. The CDR3 nucleotides are TGTGCCAGCAGTTACGACGGTGGAAACACCATATATTTT. This translates into CASSYDGGNTIYF.

The chain carries TRBV27 and TRBJ2-6, with TRBD1 as a possible D gene (5 bases). CDR3 length: 16 residues. Trimming stripped 3 bases from V and 3 bases from J, with 12 bases between. Germline loops: CDR1 MNHEY, CDR2 SMNVEV (reference sequence). The CDR3 DNA sequence: TGTGCCAGCAGTTTGCAGGGCCAAGGTGGGGCCAACGTCCTGACTTTC. This encodes CASSLQGQGGANVLTF. Looking up the rest from reference TRBV27 and TRBJ2-6 gives the full variable domain: EAQVTQNPRYLITVTGKKLTVTCSQNMNHEYMSWYRQDPGLGLRQIYYSMNVEVTDKGDVPEGYKVSRKEKRNFPLILESPSPNQTSLYFCASSLQGQGGANVLTFGAGSRLTVL.

The chain joins TRBV4-2 to TRBJ2-5; 10 positions agree with TRBD2. Germline-derived CDR1 and CDR2 are LGHNA and YNFKEQ. This CDR3 contains 16 residues. Germline trimming cut 4 bases from V and 2 bases from J; bases unmatched to any gene: 7. CDR3 in DNA: TGTGCCAGCAGCCCCTTAGCGGGGGGAAAACAAGAGACCCAGTACTTC. Amino acids: CASSPLAGGKQETQYF.

This chain links TRBV9 with TRBJ1-2; 7 bases align to TRBD1. V lost 3 bases and J lost 2; bases outside the gene matches: 16. This CDR3 is built from 18 residues. CDR1 and CDR2 (germline): SGDLS, YYNGEE. The CDR3 DNA is TGTGCCAGCAGCGCCACCGGGACAGTGACTTGGCGGAACTATGGCTACACCTTC. It specifies CASSATGTVTWRNYGYTF.

The chain has TRBV7-9 and TRBJ1-1, with a weak D call TRBD1 (5 bases). The V gene's germline CDR1 is SEHNR and CDR2 FQNEAQ (reference sequence). The CDR3 extends over 15 amino acids. V shed 1 base and J shed 5 bases, with 14 bases lying between them. CDR3 region: CASSLGSRVGTEAFF. DNA of the CDR3: TGTGCCAGCAGCTTAGGTTCCAGGGTGGGTACTGAAGCTTTCTTT.

The chain uses TRBV6-1 and TRBJ2-1; tentatively, D is TRBD1 or TRBD2 (5 bases each). The germline CDR1 and CDR2 sequences are MNHNS and SASEGT. The CDR3 contains 12 residues. With 2 bases removed from V and 9 bases from J, the gap between germline ends came to 8 bases. The CDR3 here is CASSEWGIEQFF. CDR3 DNA sequence: TGTGCCAGCAGTGAATGGGGGATTGAGCAGTTCTTC.

The chain carries TRBV4-2 and TRBJ2-7; TRBD1 agrees at 7 bases. The CDR3 has 14 residues. Germline V lookup: CDR1 LGHNA, CDR2 YNFKEQ. V trimming: 4 bases; J trimming: 2 bases; junction bases outside the gene matches: 5. CDR3 amino acids: CASSPRTGTYEQYF. CDR3 sequence (DNA): TGTGCCAGCAGCCCCAGGACAGGAACCTACGAGCAGTACTTC.

This sequence joins TRBV9 and TRBJ1-1; D gene unclear. Germline CDR1 reads SGDLS; CDR2 reads YYNGEE. Trimming left V 3 bases short and J 4 bases short, with 10 bases between. The CDR3 runs 13 residues. CDR3 DNA: TGTGCCAGCAGCGCGAGACCGGGCACTGAAGCTTTCTTT. Amino acids: CASSARPGTEAFF.

This chain connects TRBV5-5 to TRBJ1-4; 7 bases align to TRBD1. V lost 6 bases to trimming and J lost 8 bases; unmatched junction nucleotides: 13. The CDR3 runs 15 residues. CDR1 is SGHKS, CDR2 YYEKEE, per germline (reference sequence). The CDR3 DNA follows: TGTGCCAGCAACACTCTAGGGGGCGCCGGCGAAAAACTGTTTTTT. It encodes CASNTLGGAGEKLFF.

The gene calls are TRBV7-9 and TRBJ1-2; 10 bases align to TRBD1. The V segment lost 6 bases and the J segment 7 bases; nucleotides outside the gene matches: 5. This CDR3 contains 13 residues. Germline assignment: CDR1 SEHNR and CDR2 FQNEAQ (reference sequence). The CDR3 reads CASRGRDRGGYTF. The CDR3, as DNA: TGTGCCAGCAGAGGGCGGGACAGGGGTGGCTACACCTTC.

This rearrangement joins TRBV5-1 to TRBJ2-7; 8 nucleotides align to TRBD2. Germline V gene lookup returns CDR1 SGHRS and CDR2 YFSETQ. This CDR3 has 16 amino acids. Germline trimming cut 2 bases from V and 2 bases from J; bases unmatched to any gene: 9. The CDR3, as DNA: TGCGCCAGCAGCTTCAGTTACCCTAGCGGGCCCTACGAGCAGTACTTC. Amino acid sequence: CASSFSYPSGPYEQYF.

The J gene is TRBJ2-3, the V gene TRBV19, with D possibly TRBD2 on 6 matching bases. The CDR3 runs to 14 residues. Germline V CDR1 and CDR2: LNHDA, SQIVND (reference sequence). Trimming removed 4 bases from V and 7 bases from J, with 15 bases in between. The CDR3 DNA reads TGTGCCAGTAGTACCTCCGGGAGCCGGAATACGCAGTATTTT. This codes for CASSTSGSRNTQYF.

The chain carries TRBV30 and TRBJ2-7, with D unresolved. Deletions cut 1 base from V and 3 bases from J, with 1 base between. Germline V gene data show CDR1 as GTSNPN and CDR2 as SVGIG (reference sequence). The CDR3 spans 10 residues. The CDR3 nucleotides are TGTGCCTGGAGTGACTACGAGCAGTACTTC. Its protein is CAWSDYEQYF. Complete variable domain (other parts from reference TRBV30 and TRBJ2-7): SQTIHQWPATLVQPVGSPLSLECTVEGTSNPNLYWYRQAAGRGLQLLFYSVGIGQISSEVPQNLSASRPQDRQFILSSKKLLLSDSGFYLCAWSDYEQYFGPGTRLTVT.

The V gene is TRBV4-2, the J gene TRBJ1-1; no clear D. The CDR3 has 13 residues. Germline V gene data show CDR1 as LGHNA and CDR2 as YNFKEQ. V gave up 5 bases and J gave up 0 bases, with 7 bases separating them. The CDR3 sequence: CASSSTVNTEAFF. The CDR3 coding sequence is TGTGCCAGCAGCTCGACCGTGAACACTGAAGCTTTCTTT.

The genes are TRBV4-2 and TRBJ1-6, with D uncertain. The CDR3 spans 17 residues. CDR1 is LGHNA, CDR2 YNFKEQ, per germline. With 0 bases removed from V and 0 bases from J, the gap between germline ends came to 9 bases. The CDR3 nucleotides read TGTGCCAGCAGCCAAGATCGCGGGAGCTCCTATAATTCACCCCTCCACTTT. Its translation is CASSQDRGSSYNSPLHF.

J is TRBJ1-1 and V is TRBV11-2; no reliable D call. The CDR3 is made up of 15 amino acids. Germline loops: CDR1 SGHAT, CDR2 FQNNGV. The V end lost 0 bases, the J end lost 1 base, and 9 bases lay between the germline ends. CDR3 nucleotides: TGTGCCAGCAGCTTAGAACCAGGTGCGAACACTGAAGCTTTCTTT. Translated: CASSLEPGANTEAFF.

The chain joins TRBV4-3 to TRBJ1-2; D not certain. This CDR3 comprises 14 residues. Trimming took off 0 bases at V and 8 bases at J, with 13 bases between the two ends. Germline V CDR1 and CDR2: LGHNA, YSLEER. The CDR3 coding sequence is TGCGCCAGCAGCCAAGAATTGGGAGGTCTAGGCTACACCTTC. Translating it yields CASSQELGGLGYTF.

The J gene is TRBJ1-6, the V gene TRBV7-3; no clear D. Trimming left V 1 base short and J 5 bases short, with 9 bases between. Germline loops: CDR1 SGHTA, CDR2 FQGTGA. CDR3 length: 15 residues. The CDR3 DNA is TGTGCCAGCAGCTTAAGGGCAGGAGATAATTCACCCCTCCACTTT. Amino acids: CASSLRAGDNSPLHF.

CDR3 residues: CASSRKWDPAPHNEQFF. The DNA for the CDR3 is TGTGCCAGCAGCCGCAAATGGGATCCAGCCCCCCACAATGAGCAGTTCTTC. V and J are TRBV11-2 and TRBJ2-1; D uncertain. The length of the CDR3 is 17 residues. The V gene lost 5 bases and the J gene lost 5 bases, with 22 bases spanning the gap. Germline values: CDR1 SGHAT, CDR2 FQNNGV.

This chain links TRBV18 with TRBJ1-1, with D hard to call. Germline values: CDR1 KGHSH, CDR2 LQKENI. The CDR3 loop spans 15 amino acids. Deletions cut 3 bases from V and 0 bases from J, with 11 bases between. CDR3 region: CASSPVDGLNTEAFF. The DNA of the CDR3 is TGTGCCAGCTCACCGGTGGATGGCCTGAACACTGAAGCTTTCTTT. Full variable domain (rest looked up from reference TRBV18 and TRBJ1-1): NAGVMQNPRHLVRRRGQEARLRCSPMKGHSHVYWYRQLPEEGLKFMVYLQKENIIDESGMPKERFSAEFPKEGPSILRIQQVVRGDSAAYFCASSPVDGLNTEAFFGQGTRLTVV.